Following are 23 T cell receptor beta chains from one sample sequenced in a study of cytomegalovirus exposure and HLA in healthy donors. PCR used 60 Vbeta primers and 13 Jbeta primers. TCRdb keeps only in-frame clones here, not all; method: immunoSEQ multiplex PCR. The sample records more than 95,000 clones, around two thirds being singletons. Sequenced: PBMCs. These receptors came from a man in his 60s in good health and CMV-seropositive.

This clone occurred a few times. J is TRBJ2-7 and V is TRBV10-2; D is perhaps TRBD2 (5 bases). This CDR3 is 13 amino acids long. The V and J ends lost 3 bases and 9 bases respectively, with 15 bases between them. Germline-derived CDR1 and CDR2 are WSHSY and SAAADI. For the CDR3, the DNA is TGCGCCAGCAGTGAAACACCGGAGGAGGTGCAGTACTTC. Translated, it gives CASSETPEEVQYF.

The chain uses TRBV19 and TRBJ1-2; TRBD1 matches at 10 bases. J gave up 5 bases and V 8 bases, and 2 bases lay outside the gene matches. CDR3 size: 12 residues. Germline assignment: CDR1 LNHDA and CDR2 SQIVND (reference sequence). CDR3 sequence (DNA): TGTGCCAGTGAGGACAGGGGGTATGGCTACACCTTC. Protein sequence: CASEDRGYGYTF.

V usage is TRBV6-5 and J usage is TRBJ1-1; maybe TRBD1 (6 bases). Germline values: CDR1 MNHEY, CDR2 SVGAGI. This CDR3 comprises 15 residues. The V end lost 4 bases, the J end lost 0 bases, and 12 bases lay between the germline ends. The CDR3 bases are TGTGCCAGCAGTTTCGGGACATATGTGAACACTGAAGCTTTCTTT. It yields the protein CASSFGTYVNTEAFF.

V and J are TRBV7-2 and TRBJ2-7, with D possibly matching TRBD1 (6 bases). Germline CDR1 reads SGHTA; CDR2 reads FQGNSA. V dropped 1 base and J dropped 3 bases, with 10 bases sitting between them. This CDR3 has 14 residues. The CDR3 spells CASSLDRVSYEQYF. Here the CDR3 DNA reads TGTGCCAGCAGCTTAGACAGGGTTAGCTACGAGCAGTACTTC.

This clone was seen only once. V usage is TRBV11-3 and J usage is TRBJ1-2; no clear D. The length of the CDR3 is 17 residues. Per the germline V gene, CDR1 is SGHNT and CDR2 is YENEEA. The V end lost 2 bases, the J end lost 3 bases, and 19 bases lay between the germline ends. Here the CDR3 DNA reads TGTGCCAGCAGCTTATTCCCAGTAAAACAGCTTTACTATGGCTACACCTTC. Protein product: CASSLFPVKQLYYGYTF.

The CDR3 region is CASSLVPDQETQYF. The CDR3 bases are TGCGCCAGCAGCTTGGTCCCGGACCAAGAGACCCAGTACTTC. V and J are TRBV5-1 and TRBJ2-5; no clear D gene. Germline CDR1 SGHRS, CDR2 YFSETQ. V gave up 0 bases and J gave up 0 bases, with 6 bases separating them. This CDR3 contains 14 residues.

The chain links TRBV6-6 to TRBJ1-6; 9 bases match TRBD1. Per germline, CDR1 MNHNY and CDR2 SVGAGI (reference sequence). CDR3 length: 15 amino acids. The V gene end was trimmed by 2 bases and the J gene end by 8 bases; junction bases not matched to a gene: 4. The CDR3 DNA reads TGTGCCAGCAGTTACGTGGGACAGGGCGATTCACCCCTCCACTTT. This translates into CASSYVGQGDSPLHF.

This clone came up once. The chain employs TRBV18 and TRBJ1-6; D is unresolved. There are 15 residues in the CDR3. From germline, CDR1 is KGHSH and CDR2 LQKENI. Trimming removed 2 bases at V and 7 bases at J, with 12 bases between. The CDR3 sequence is CASSPVASGNSPLHF. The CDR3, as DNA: TGTGCCAGCTCACCAGTGGCGTCCGGGAATTCACCCCTCCACTTT. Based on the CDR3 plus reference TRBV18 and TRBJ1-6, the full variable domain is NAGVMQNPRHLVRRRGQEARLRCSPMKGHSHVYWYRQLPEEGLKFMVYLQKENIIDESGMPKERFSAEFPKEGPSILRIQQVVRGDSAAYFCASSPVASGNSPLHFGNGTRLTVT.

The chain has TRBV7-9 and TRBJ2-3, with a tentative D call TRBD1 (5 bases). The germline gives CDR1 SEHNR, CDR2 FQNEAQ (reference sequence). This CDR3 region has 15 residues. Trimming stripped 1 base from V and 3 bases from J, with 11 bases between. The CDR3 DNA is TGTGCCAGCAGCTTAGAGGGGTCTATAACAGATACGCAGTATTTT. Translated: CASSLEGSITDTQYF.

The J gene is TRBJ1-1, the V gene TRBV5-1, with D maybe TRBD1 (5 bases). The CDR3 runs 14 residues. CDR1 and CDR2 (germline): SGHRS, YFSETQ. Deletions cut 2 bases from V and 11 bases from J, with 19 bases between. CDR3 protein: CASSFPQALRAAFF. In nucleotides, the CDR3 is TGCGCCAGCAGCTTCCCACAGGCACTTCGTGCCGCTTTCTTT.

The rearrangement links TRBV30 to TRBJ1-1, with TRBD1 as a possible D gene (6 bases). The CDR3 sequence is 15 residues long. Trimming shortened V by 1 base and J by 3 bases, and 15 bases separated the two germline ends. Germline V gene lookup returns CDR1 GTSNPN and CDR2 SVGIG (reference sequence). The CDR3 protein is CAWSDSPTGYTEAFF. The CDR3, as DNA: TGTGCCTGGAGTGATTCCCCGACAGGATACACTGAAGCTTTCTTT.

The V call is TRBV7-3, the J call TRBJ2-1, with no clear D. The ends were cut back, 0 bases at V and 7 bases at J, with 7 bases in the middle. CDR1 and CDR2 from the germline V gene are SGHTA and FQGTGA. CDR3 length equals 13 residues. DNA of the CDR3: TGTGCCAGCAGCTTAACGGTGGAGAATGAGCAGTTCTTC. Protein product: CASSLTVENEQFF.

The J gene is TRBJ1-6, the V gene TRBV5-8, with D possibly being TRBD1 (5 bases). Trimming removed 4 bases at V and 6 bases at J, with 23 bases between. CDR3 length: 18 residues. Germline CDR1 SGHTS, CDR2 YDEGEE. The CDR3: CASSPTGRGDLGNSPLHF. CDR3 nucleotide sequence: TGTGCCAGCAGCCCAACGGGGAGGGGAGATCTTGGTAATTCACCCCTCCACTTT.

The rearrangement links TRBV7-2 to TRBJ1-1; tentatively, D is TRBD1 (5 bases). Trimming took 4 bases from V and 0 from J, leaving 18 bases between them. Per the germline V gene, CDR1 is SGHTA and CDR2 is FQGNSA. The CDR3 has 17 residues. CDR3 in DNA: TGTGCCAGCAGCTCGTACCCGGGGGGGAACATGAACACTGAAGCTTTCTTT. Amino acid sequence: CASSSYPGGNMNTEAFF.

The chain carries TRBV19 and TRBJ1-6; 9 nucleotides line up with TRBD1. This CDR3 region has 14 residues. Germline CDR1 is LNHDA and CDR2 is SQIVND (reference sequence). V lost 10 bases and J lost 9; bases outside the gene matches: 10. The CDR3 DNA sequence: TGTGCCACCAGTCCGGGACAGGGTCGTTCACCCCTCCACTTT. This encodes CATSPGQGRSPLHF.

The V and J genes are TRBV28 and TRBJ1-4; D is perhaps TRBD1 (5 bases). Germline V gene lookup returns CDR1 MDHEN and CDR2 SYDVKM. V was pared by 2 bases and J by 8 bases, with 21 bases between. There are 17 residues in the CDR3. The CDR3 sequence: CASSLGQGRPGEEKLFF. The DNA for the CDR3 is TGTGCCAGCAGTTTAGGTCAGGGTAGACCGGGAGAGGAAAAACTGTTTTTT.

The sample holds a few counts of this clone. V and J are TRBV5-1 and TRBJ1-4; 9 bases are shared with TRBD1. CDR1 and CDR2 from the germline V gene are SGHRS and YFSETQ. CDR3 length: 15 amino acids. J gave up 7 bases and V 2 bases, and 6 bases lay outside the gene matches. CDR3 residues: CASSLQGAQGEKLFF. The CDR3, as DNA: TGCGCCAGCAGCTTACAGGGGGCGCAGGGTGAAAAACTGTTTTTT.

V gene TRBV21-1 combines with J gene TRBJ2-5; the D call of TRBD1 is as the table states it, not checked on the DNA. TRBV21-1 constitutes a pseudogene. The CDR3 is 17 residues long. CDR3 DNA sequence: TGTGCCAGCGTCGCATTCCCGGGACAGGGATCGGGAGAGACCCAGTACTTC. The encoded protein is CASVAFPGQGSGETQYF.

This CDR3 is CASSLQGLAGDTQYF. CDR3 nucleotide sequence: TGCGCCAGCAGCCTCCAAGGACTAGCTGGCGATACGCAGTATTTT. V is TRBV4-1 and J is TRBJ2-3; 8 bases are a match to TRBD2. The length of the CDR3 is 15 residues. Germline V lookup: CDR1 MGHRA, CDR2 YSYEKL. V lost 4 bases and J lost 6; bases outside the gene matches: 9.

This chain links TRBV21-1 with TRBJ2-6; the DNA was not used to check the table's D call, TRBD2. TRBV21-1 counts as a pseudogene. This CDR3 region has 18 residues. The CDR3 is CASSKEVINGAGANVLTF. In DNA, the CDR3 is TGTGCCAGCAGCAAAGAGGTTATTAACGGGGCTGGGGCCAACGTCCTGACTTTC.

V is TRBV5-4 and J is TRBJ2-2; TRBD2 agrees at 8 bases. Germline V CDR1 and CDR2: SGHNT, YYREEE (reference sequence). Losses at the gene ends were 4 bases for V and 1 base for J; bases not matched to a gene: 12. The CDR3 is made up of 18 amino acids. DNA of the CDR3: TGTGCCAGCAGCCGCGCAGGAGCGGGAGTCAAGAACACCGGGGAGCTGTTTTTT. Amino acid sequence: CASSRAGAGVKNTGELFF.

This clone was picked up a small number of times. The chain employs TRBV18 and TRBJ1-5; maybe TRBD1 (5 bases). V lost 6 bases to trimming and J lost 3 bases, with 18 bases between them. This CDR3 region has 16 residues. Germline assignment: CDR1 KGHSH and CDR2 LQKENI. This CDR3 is CASSLRGSKANQPQHF. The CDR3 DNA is TGTGCCAGCTCTCTTCGGGGGAGTAAAGCCAATCAGCCCCAGCATTTT.

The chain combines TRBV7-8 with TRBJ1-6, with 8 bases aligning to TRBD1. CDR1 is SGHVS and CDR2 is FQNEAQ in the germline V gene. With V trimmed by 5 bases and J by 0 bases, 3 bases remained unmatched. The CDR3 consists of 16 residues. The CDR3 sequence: CASSRDRSSYNSPLHF. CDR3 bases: TGTGCCAGCAGCCGGGACAGGAGCTCCTATAATTCACCCCTCCACTTT. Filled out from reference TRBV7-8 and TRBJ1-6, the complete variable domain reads GAGVSQSPRYKVAKRGQDVALRCDPISGHVSLFWYQQALGQGPEFLTYFQNEAQLDKSGLPSDRFFAERPEGSVSTLKIQRTQQEDSAVYLCASSRDRSSYNSPLHFGNGTRLTVT.